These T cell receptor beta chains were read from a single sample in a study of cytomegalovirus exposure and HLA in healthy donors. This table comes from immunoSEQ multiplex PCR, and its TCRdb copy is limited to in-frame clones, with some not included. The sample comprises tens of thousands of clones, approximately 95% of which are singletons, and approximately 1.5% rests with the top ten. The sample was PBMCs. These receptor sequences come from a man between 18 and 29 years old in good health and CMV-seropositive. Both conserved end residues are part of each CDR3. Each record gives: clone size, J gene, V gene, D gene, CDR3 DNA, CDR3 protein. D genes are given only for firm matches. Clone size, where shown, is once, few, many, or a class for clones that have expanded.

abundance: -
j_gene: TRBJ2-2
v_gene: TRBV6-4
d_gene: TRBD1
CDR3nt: TGTGCCAGCAGGCCGGGACAGGGCACCGGGGAGCTGTTTTTT
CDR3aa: CASRPGQGTGELFF

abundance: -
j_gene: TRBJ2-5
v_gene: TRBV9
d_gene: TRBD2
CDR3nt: TGTGCCAGCAGCGCCCCAGGACTAGCTGGTGGAGAGACCCAGTACTTC
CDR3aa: CASSAPGLAGGETQYF

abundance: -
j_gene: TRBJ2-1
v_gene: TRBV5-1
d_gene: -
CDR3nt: TGCGCCAGCAGTAAAATGGGACTGGACTCCTACAATGAGCAGTTCTTC
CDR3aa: CASSKMGLDSYNEQFF

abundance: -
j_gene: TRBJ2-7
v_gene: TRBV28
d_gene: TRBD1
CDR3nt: TGTGCCAGCAGATCCGGGACAGGCTACGAGCAGTACTTC
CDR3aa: CASRSGTGYEQYF

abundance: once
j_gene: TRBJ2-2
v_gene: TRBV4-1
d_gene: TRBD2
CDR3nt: TGCGCCAGCACGGCCCTAGCGGGAGTGGACACCGGGGAGCTGTTTTTT
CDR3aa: CASTALAGVDTGELFF

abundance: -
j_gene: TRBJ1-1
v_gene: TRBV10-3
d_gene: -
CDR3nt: TGTGCCATCACTGAGAGGGAGGGGAACACTGAAGCTTTCTTT
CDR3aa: CAITEREGNTEAFF

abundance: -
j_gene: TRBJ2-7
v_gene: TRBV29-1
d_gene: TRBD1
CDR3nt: TGCAGCGTTGAGGATGACAGGGGTCCTTCCTACGAGCAGTACTTC
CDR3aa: CSVEDDRGPSYEQYF

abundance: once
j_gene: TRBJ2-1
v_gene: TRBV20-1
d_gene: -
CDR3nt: TGCAGTGCAGACATTCGCGATGAGCAGTTCTTC
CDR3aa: CSADIRDEQFF

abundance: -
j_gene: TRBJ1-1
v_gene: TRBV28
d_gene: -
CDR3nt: TGTGCCAGCACCCTACCCCTCACAGGGAAGGGCGCTGAAGCTTTCTTT
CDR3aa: CASTLPLTGKGAEAFF

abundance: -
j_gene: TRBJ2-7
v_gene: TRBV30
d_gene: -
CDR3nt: TGTGCCTGGAGTGTAAGAACTAGCACGCCCCACGAGCAGTACTTC
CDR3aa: CAWSVRTSTPHEQYF

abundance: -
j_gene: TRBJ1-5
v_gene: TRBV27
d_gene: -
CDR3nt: TGTGCCAGCAGTTTACAGGGGCCGCATCAGCCCCAGCATTTT
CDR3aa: CASSLQGPHQPQHF

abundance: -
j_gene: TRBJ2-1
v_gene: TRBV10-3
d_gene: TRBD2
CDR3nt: TGTGCCATACAACGCAGCGGGACCCTTTCGGGCAATGAGCAGTTCTTC
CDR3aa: CAIQRSGTLSGNEQFF

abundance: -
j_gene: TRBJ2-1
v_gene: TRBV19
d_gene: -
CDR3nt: TGTGCCAGTAGTTTCCGGGAGCTATACAATGAGCAGTTCTTC
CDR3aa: CASSFRELYNEQFF

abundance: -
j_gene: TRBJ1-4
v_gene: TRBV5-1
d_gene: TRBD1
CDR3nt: TGCGCCAGCAGCTCCTCGGAGGGGGCCGATGAAAAACTGTTTTTT
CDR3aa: CASSSSEGADEKLFF

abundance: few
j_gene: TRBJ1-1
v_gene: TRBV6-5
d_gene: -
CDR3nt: TGTGCCAGCAGTACAGACGGGGGTGAAGCTTTCTTT
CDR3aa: CASSTDGGEAFF

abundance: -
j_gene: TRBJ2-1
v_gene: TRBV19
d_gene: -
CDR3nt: TGTGCCAGTAGTATCTTCCTCAGTTTCACCTACAATGAGCAGTTCTTC
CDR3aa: CASSIFLSFTYNEQFF

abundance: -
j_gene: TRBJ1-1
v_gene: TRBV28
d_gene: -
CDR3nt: TGTGCCAGCATCACGACGTCCCGGGGGGCCAAGAACACTGAAGCTTTCTTT
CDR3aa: CASITTSRGAKNTEAFF

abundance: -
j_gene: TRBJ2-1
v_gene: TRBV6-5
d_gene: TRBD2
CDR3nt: TGTGCCAGCAGGCTCCCGGGACTAGTAACCCATGAGCAGTTCTTC
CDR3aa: CASRLPGLVTHEQFF

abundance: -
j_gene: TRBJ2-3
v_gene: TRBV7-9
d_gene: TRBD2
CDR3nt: TGTGCCAGCAGCTCCATTAGGACTAGTCGGGGATTAACGCAGTATTTT
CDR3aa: CASSSIRTSRGLTQYF

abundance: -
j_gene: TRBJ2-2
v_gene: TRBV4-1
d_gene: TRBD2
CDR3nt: TGCGCCAGCAGCCAAGGGGGGTATAGCGGGGGTTCGAACACCGGGGAGCTGTTTTTT
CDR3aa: CASSQGGYSGGSNTGELFF

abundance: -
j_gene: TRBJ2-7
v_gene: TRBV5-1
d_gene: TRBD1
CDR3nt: TGCGCCAGCAGCTTATCGACAGGGTCGTACGAGCAGTACTTC
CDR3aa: CASSLSTGSYEQYF

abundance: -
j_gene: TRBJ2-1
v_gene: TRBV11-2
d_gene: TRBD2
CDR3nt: TGTGCCAGCAGCTCCGGGACTAGCGGGAATGAGCAGTTCTTC
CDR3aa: CASSSGTSGNEQFF

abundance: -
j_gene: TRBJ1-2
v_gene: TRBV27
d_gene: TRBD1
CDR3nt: TGTGCCAGCAGTGGGACAGCGGAGGGACTCAACTATGGCTACACCTTC
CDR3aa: CASSGTAEGLNYGYTF

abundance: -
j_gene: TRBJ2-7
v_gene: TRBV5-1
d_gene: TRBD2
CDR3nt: TGCGCCAGCAGTGCGAAAGGGAGGGACTACGAGCAGTACTTC
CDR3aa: CASSAKGRDYEQYF

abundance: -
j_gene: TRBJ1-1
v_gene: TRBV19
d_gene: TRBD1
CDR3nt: TGTGCCACCTACGGACAGGGGAGAGAGAACACTGAAGCTTTCTTT
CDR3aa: CATYGQGRENTEAFF

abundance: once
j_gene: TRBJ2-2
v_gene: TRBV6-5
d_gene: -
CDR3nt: TGTGCCACCTTGACAGGAACCGGGGAGCTGTTTTTT
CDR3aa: CATLTGTGELFF

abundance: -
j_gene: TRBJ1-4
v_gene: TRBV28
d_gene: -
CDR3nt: TGTGCCAGCACCATGGGGCTCAGTAATGAAAAACTGTTTTTT
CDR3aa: CASTMGLSNEKLFF

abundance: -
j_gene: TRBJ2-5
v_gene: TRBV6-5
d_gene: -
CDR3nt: TGTGCCAGTTCGTTGAACAGGGTTGGGCAAGAGACCCAGTACTTC
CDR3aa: CASSLNRVGQETQYF

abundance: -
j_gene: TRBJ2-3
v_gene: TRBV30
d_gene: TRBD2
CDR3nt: TGTGCCTGGAGTAAGCGCCATAGCGGGTTCAGCACAGATACGCAGTATTTT
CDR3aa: CAWSKRHSGFSTDTQYF

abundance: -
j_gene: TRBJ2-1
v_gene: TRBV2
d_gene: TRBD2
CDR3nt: TGTGCCAGCAGTCTGACTAGCGGGTTCTACAATGAGCAGTTCTTC
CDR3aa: CASSLTSGFYNEQFF

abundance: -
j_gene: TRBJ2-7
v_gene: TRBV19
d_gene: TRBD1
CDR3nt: TGTGCCAGTAGTATTTTCGGACAGGGGGCCTACGAGCAGTACTTC
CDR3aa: CASSIFGQGAYEQYF

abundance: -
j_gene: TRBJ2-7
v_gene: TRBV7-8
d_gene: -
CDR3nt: TGTGCCAGCAGCTTAGTAGGGGCTGGGCACGAGCAGTACTTC
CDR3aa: CASSLVGAGHEQYF

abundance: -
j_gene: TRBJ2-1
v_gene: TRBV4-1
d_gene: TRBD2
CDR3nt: TGCGCCAGCAGCCAGAGTGGCGTGAGCGGGAGGAATCGTCTGAACAATGAGCAGTTCTTC
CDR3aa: CASSQSGVSGRNRLNNEQFF

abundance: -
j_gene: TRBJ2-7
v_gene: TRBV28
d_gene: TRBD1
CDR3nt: TGTGCCAGCAGCCGACAGGGGTCACCACTGGAGCAGTACTTC
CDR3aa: CASSRQGSPLEQYF

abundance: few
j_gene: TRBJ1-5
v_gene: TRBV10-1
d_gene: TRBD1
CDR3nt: TGCGCCAGCAGTGAGGGGGGGACAGAGACCCAGCATTTT
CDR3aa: CASSEGGTETQHF

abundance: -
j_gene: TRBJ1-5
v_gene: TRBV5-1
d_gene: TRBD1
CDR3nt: TGCGCCAGCAGCTGGACAGGGGGCCGGAATCAGCCCCAGCATTTT
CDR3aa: CASSWTGGRNQPQHF

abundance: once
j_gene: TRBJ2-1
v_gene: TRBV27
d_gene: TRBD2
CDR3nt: TGTGCCAGCAGTTTATGGGGGACTAGCGGTGCGGAGCAGTTCTTC
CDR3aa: CASSLWGTSGAEQFF

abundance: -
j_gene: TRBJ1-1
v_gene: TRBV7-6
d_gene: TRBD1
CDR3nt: TGTGCCAGCAGCCCCACGTCTACACAGGGGCTGAACACTGAAGCTTTCTTT
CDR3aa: CASSPTSTQGLNTEAFF

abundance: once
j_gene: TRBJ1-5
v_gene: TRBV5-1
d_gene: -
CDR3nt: TGCGCCAGCAGCGAGGGACACGTAAATCAGCCCCAGCATTTT
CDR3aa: CASSEGHVNQPQHF

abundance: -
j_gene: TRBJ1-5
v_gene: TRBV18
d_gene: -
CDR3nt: TGTGCCAGCTCACCCACAGCCAGCAATCAGCCCCAGCATTTT
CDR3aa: CASSPTASNQPQHF

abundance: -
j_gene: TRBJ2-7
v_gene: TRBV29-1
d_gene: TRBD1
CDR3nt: TGCAGCGTCGACGCCGGACAGGTTGGAAACGAGCAGTACTTC
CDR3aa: CSVDAGQVGNEQYF

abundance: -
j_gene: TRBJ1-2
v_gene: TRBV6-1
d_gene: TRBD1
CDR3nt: TGTGCCAGCAGTGACCGGGACAGGGGAATTTCTAACTATGGCTACACCTTC
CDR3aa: CASSDRDRGISNYGYTF

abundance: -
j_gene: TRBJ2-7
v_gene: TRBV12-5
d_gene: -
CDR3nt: TGTGCTAGTGGTGCCACTGCGCTAGGCGAGCAGTACTTC
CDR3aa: CASGATALGEQYF

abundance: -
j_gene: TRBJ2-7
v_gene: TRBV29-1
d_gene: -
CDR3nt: TGCAGCGTGCAGACAGGTCGGTACGAGCAGTACTTC
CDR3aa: CSVQTGRYEQYF

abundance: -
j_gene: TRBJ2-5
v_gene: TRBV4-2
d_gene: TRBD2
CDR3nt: TGTGCCAGCAGCCAAGATATCGCGCCAGCGGGAGGGCTAAGAACCCAGTACTTC
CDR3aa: CASSQDIAPAGGLRTQYF

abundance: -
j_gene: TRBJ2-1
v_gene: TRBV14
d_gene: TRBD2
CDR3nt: TGTGCCAGCAGCCACCCCGCTGGGGTAGCGGGAGGTAATGAGCAGTTCTTC
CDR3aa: CASSHPAGVAGGNEQFF

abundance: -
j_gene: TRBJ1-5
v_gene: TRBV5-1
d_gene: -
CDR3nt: TGCGCCAGCAGCCACGGGACACCTAATCAGCCCCAGCATTTT
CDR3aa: CASSHGTPNQPQHF

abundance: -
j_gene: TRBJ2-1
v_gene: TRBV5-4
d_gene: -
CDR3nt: TGTGCCACCCTGTTCTCCGGGACCTACAATGAGCAGTTCTTC
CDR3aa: CATLFSGTYNEQFF

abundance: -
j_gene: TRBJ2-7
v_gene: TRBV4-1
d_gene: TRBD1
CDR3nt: TGCGCCAGCAGCCAGGGACAGGGGGCCCCCTACGAGCAGTACTTC
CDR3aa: CASSQGQGAPYEQYF

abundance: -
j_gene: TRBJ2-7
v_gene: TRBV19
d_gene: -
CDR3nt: TGTGCCAGTAGTACCTCTGACTGGTCCTACGAGCAGTACTTC
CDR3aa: CASSTSDWSYEQYF

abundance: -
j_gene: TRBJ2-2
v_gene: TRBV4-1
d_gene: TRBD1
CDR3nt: TGCGCCAGCAGCCGCCCCAGGGACAGGGCGTCCGGGGAGCTGTTTTTT
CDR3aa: CASSRPRDRASGELFF

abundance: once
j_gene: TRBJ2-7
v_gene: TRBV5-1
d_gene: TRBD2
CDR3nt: TGCGCCAGCAGCTTGGTTAGCGGGAGCTCCTACGAGCAGTACTTC
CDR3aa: CASSLVSGSSYEQYF

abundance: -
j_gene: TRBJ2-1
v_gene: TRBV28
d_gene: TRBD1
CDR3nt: TGTGCCAGCAGGGCCGGGACAGCTACCTACAATGAGCAGTTCTTC
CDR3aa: CASRAGTATYNEQFF

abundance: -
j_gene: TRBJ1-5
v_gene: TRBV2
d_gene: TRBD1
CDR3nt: TGTGCCAGCAACACAGGGGGGCGTCAGCCCCAGCATTTT
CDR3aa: CASNTGGRQPQHF

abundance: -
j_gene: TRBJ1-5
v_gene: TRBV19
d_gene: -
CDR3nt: TGTGCCAGTAGTCCAGGGACAACGTATCAGCCCCAGCATTTT
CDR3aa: CASSPGTTYQPQHF

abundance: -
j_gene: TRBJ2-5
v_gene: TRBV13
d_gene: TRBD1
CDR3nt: TGTGCCAGCAGCCCAGGGACAGCCCAAGAGACCCAGTACTTC
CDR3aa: CASSPGTAQETQYF

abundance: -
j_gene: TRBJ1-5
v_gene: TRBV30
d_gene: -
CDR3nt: TGTGCCTGGACAAAGGGGAGCAATCAGCCCCAGCATTTT
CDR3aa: CAWTKGSNQPQHF

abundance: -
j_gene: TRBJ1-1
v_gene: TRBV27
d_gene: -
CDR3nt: TGTGCCAGCAGTTTAGACAGGCTCAATGAAGCTTTCTTT
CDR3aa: CASSLDRLNEAFF

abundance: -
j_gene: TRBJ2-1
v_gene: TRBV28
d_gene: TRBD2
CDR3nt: TGTGCCAGCAGTGGCTCCGTAGCGGGAACCTACAATGAGCAGTTCTTC
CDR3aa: CASSGSVAGTYNEQFF

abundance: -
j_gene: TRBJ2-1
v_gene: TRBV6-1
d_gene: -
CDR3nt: TGTGCCAGCAGTGAAAGGGGCCCGGGACATCCATACAATGAGCAGTTCTTC
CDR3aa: CASSERGPGHPYNEQFF